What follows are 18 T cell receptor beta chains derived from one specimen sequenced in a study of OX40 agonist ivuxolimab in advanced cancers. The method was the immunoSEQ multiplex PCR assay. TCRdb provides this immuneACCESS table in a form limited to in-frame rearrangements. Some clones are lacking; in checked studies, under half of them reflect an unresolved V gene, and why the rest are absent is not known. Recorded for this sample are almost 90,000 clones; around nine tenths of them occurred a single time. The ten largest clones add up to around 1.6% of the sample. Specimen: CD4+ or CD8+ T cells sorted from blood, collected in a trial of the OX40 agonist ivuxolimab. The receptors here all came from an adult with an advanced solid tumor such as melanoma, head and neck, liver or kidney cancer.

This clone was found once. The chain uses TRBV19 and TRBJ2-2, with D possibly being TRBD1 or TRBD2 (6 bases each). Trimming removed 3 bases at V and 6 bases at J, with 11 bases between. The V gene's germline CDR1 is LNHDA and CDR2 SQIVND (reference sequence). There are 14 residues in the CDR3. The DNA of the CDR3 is TGTGCCAGTAGTATGAGTAGGGGGGCCGGGGAGCTGTTTTTT. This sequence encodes CASSMSRGAGELFF.

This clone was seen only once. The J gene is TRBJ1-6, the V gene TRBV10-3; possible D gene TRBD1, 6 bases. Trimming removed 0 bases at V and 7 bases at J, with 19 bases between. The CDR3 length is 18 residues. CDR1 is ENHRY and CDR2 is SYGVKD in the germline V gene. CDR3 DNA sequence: TGTGCCATCAGTGAGTCGATGGACGCCGGGGGGCCCAATTCACCCCTCCACTTT. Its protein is CAISESMDAGGPNSPLHF.

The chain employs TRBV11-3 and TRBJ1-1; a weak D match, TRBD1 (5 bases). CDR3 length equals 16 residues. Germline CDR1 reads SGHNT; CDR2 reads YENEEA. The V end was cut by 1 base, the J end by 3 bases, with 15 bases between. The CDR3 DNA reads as TGTGCCAGCAGCTTAGGACAGCGGGGTGGGGACACTGAAGCTTTCTTT. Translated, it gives CASSLGQRGGDTEAFF.

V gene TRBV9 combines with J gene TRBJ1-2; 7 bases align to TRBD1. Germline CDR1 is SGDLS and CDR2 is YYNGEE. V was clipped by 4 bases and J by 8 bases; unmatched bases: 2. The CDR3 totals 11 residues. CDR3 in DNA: TGTGCCAGCAGCAGGGGGCGAGGCTACACCTTC. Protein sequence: CASSRGRGYTF.

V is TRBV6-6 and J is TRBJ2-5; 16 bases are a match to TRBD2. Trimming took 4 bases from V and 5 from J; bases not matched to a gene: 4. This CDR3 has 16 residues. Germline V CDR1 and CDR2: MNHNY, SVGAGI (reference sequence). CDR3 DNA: TGTGCCAGCAGTTCGGGACTAGCGGGAGGGCAGGAGACCCAGTACTTC. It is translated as CASSSGLAGGQETQYF.

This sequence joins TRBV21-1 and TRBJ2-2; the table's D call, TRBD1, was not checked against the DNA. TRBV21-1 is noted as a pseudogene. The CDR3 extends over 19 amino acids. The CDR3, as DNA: TGTGCCAGCAGCTTCCGGGACAGGGGGCCTCTCCTTAACACCGGGGAGCTGTTTTTT. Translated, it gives CASSFRDRGPLLNTGELFF.

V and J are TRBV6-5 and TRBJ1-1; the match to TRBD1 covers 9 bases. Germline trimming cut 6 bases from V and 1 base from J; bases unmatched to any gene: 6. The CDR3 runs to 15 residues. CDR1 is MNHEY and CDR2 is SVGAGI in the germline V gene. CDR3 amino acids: CASSHRGRKNTEAFF. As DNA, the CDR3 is TGTGCCAGCAGCCACAGGGGGCGTAAGAACACTGAAGCTTTCTTT.

The CDR3 region is CASSVGPGNTEAFF. Here the CDR3 DNA reads TGTGCCAGCAGCGTAGGTCCAGGGAACACTGAAGCTTTCTTT. The chain employs TRBV9 and TRBJ1-1; no reliable D call. Per the germline V gene, CDR1 is SGDLS and CDR2 is YYNGEE. Trimming took off 0 bases at V and 1 base at J, with 7 bases between the two ends. The CDR3 sequence is 14 residues long.

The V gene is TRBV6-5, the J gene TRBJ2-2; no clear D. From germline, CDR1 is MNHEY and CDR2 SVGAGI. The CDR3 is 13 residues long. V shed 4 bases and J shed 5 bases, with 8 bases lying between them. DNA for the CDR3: TGTGCCAGCAGTTCAGCCGGGACCGGGGAGCTGTTTTTT. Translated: CASSSAGTGELFF.

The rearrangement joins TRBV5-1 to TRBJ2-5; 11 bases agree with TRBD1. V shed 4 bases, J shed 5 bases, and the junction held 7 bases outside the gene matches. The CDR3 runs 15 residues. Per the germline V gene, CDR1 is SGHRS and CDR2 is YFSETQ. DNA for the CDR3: TGCGCCAGCAGCCCAGGACAGGGGGCTTGGGAGACCCAGTACTTC. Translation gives CASSPGQGAWETQYF.

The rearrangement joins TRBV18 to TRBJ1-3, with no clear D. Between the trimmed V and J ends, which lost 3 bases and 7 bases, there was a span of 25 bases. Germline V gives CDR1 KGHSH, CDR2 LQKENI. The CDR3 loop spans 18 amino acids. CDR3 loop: CASSPVLRTGLDGNTIYF. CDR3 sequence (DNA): TGTGCCAGCTCACCGGTTCTTCGTACGGGCCTGGATGGTAACACCATATATTTT.

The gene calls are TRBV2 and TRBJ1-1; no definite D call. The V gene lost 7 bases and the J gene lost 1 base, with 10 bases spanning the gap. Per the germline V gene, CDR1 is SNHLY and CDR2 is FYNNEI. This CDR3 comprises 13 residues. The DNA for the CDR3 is TGTGCCAGCAATTTTCTGGGGAACACTGAAGCTTTCTTT. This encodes CASNFLGNTEAFF. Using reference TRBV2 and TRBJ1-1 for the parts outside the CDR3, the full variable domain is EPEVTQTPSHQVTQMGQEVILRCVPISNHLYFYWYRQILGQKVEFLVSFYNNEISEKSEIFDDQFSVERPDGSNFTLKIRSTKLEDSAMYFCASNFLGNTEAFFGQGTRLTVV.

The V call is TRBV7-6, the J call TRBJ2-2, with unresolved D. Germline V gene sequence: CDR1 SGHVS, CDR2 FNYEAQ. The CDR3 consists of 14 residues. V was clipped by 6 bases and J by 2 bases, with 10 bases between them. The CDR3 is CASSSKLNTGELFF. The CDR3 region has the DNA TGTGCCAGCAGTTCCAAGTTAAACACCGGGGAGCTGTTTTTT. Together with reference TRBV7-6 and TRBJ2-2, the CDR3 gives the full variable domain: GAGVSQSPRYKVTKRGQDVALRCDPISGHVSLYWYRQALGQGPEFLTYFNYEAQQDKSGLPNDRFSAERPEGSISTLTIQRTEQRDSAMYRCASSSKLNTGELFFGEGSRLTVL.

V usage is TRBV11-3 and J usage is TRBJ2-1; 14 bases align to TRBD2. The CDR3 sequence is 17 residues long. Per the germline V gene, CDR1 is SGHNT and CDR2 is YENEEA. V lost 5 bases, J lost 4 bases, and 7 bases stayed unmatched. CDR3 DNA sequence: TGTGCCAGCAGCCCAGGACTAGCGGGGGGATCATACAATGAGCAGTTCTTC. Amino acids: CASSPGLAGGSYNEQFF.

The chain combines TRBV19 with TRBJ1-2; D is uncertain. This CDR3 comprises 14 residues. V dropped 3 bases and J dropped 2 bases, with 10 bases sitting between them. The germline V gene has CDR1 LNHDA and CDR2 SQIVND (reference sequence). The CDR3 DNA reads TGTGCCAGTAGTATCTCGACAAGCAACTATGGCTACACCTTC. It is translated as CASSISTSNYGYTF. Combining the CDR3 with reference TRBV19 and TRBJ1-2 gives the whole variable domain DGGITQSPKYLFRKEGQNVTLSCEQNLNHDAMYWYRQDPGQGLRLIYYSQIVNDFQKGDIAEGYSVSREKKESFPLTVTSAQKNPTAFYLCASSISTSNYGYTFGSGTRLTVV.

In nucleotides, the CDR3 is TGTGCCAGCTCAAAAAGCGGGGAAAGCACAGATACGCAGTATTTT. Its translation is CASSKSGESTDTQYF. The chain links TRBV9 to TRBJ2-3; 7 nucleotides align to TRBD2. The CDR3 runs to 15 residues. Germline values: CDR1 SGDLS, CDR2 YYNGEE. V lost 7 bases, J lost 0 bases, and 8 bases stayed unmatched.

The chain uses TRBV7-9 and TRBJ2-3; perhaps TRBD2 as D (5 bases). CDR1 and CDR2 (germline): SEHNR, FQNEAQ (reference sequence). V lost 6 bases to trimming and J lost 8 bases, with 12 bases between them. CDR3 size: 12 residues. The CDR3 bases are TGTGCCAGCAGTCCATTAGAGGGTACGCAGTATTTT. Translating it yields CASSPLEGTQYF.

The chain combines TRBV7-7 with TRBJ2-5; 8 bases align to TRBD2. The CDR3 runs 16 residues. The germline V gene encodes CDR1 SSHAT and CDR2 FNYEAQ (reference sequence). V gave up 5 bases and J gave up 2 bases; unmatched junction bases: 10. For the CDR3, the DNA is TGTGCCAGCAGCCCCCTCGGAGCGGGAGTTCAAGAGACCCAGTACTTC. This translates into CASSPLGAGVQETQYF. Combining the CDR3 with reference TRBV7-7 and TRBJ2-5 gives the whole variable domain GAGVSQSPRYKVTKRGQDVTLRCDPISSHATLYWYQQALGQGPEFLTYFNYEAQPDKSGLPSDRFSAERPEGSISTLTIQRTEQRDSAMYRCASSPLGAGVQETQYFGPGTRLLVL.